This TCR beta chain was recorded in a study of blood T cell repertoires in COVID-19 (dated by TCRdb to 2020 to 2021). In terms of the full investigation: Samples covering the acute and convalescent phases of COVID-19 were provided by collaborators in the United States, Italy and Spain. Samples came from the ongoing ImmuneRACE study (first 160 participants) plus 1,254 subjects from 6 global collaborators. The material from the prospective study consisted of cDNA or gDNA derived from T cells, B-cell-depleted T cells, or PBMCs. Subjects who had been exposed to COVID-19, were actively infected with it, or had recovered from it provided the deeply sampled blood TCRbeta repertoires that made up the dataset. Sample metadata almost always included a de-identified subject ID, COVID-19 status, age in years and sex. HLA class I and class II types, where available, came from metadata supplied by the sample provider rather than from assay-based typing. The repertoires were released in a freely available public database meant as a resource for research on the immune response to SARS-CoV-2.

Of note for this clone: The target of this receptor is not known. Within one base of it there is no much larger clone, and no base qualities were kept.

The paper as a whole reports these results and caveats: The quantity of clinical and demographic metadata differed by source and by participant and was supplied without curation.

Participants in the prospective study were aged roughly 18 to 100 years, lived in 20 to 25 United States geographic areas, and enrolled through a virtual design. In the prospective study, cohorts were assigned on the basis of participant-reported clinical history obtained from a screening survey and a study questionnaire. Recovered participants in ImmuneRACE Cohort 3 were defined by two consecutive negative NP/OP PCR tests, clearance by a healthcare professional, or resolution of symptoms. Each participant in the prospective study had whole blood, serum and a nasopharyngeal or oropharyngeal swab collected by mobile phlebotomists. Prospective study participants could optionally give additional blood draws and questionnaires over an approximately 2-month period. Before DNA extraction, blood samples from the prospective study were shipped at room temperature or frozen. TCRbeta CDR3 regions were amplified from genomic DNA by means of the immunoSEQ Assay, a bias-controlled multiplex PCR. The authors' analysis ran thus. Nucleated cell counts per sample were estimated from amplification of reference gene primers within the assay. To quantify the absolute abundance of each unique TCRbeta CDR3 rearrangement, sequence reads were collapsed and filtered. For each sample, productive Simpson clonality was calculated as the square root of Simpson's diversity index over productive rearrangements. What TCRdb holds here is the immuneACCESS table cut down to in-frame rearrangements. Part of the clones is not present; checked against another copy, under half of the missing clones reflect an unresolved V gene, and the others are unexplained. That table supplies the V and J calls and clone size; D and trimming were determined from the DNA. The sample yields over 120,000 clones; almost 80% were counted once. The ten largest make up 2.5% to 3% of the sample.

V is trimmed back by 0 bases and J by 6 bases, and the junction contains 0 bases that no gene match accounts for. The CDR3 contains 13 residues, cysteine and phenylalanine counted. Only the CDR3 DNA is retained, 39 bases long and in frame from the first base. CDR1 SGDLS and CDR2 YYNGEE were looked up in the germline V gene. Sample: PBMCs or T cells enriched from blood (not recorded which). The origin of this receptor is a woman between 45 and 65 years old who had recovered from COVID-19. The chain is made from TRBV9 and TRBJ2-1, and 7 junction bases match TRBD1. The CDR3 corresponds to CASSVAGGNEQFF. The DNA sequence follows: TGTGCCAGCAGCGTAGCAGGGGGCAATGAGCAGTTCTTC.